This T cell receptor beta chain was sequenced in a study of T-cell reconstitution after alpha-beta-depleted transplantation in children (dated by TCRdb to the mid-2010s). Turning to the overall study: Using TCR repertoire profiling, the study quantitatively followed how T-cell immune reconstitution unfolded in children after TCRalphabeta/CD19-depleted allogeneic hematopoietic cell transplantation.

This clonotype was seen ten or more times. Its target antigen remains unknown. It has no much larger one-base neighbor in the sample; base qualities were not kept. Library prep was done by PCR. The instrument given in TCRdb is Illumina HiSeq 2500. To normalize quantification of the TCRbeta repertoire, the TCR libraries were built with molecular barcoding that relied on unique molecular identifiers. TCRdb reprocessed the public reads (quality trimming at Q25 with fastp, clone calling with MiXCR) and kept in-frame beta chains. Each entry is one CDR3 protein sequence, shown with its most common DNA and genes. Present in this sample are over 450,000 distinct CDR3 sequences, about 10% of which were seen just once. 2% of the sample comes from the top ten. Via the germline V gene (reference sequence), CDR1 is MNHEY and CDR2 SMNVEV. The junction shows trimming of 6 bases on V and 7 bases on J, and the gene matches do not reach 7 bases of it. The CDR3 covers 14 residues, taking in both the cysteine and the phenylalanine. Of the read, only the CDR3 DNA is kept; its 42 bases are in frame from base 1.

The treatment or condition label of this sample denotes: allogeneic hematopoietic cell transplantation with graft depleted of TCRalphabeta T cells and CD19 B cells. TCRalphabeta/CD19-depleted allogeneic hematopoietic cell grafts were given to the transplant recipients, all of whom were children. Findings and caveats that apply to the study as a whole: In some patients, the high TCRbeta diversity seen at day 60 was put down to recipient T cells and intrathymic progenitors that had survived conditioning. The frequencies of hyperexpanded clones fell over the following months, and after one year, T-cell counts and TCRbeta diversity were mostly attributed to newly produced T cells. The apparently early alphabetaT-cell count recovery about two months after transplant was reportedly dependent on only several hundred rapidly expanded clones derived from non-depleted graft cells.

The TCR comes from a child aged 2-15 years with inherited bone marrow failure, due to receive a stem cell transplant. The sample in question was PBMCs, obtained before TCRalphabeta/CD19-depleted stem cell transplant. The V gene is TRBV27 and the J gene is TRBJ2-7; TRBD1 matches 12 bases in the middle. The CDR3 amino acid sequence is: CASSVGTGGREQYF. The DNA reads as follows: TGTGCCAGCAGCGTTGGGACAGGGGGCAGGGAGCAGTACTTC.